This T cell receptor beta chain was captured in a study of CD8 T cells in ankylosing spondylitis (dated by TCRdb to 2017 to 2019). Regarding the study in general: The study set out to find disease-linked TCR variants by profiling T cell receptor beta repertoires in ankylosing spondylitis patients and healthy donors. The whole study cohort included 90 to 120 healthy donors and 25 or so ankylosing spondylitis patients. Peripheral blood was sampled, and synovial fluid was also collected from ankylosing spondylitis patients.

This clonotype has ten or more counts. Its antigen is still unknown. No base qualities exist here, and no much larger clone lies one base off it. What the authors observed across the whole study: In peripheral blood, the disease-linked clones were found at relatively low frequencies and had a CD8+ phenotype. Blood from ankylosing spondylitis patients appeared to be characterized by a TCR beta motif made up of 8 or 9 highly homologous amino acid variants. Some motif variants had previously been reported in the synovial fluid and blood of reactive arthritis patients, which suggests shared mechanisms of disease initiation. According to the report, matched synovial fluid samples from ankylosing spondylitis patients were significantly enriched for the disease-linked clones.

CDR1 and CDR2, per the germline V gene, are MNHEY and SVGEGT. Deletion took 7 bases off V and 3 bases off J, with a span of 8 bases between the germline ends. The CDR3 numbers 12 residues from cysteine through phenylalanine. The read is trimmed to its CDR3 DNA, 36 bases read in frame from base 1. TCRdb lists the instrument as Illumina HiSeq 2500. TCR beta libraries were prepared by quantitative 5'-RACE with molecular barcodes. The source study handled its data this way. To identify disease-linked TCR variants, a new computational method was used, one built on a probabilistic model of VDJ rearrangement. TCRdb's own reprocessing of the public reads used fastp at Q25 and MiXCR and kept productive beta chains. Every distinct CDR3 protein forms one entry, paired with its most common genes and DNA. Clone size and V and J calls follow TCRdb, not the original study. The sample contains under 300,000 distinct CDR3 sequences, roughly 10% of them found a single time. Jointly, the top ten make up under 8% of the sample.

The source material was blood, either unsorted or a sorted T cell fraction (not recorded which). Recombination connected TRBV6-2 or TRBV6-3 to TRBJ2-3, with the D segment identity uncertain. The receptor comes from a male donor with ankylosing spondylitis or in good health (not recorded which). The CDR3 protein is CASKRWTDTQYF. The DNA sequence reads TGTGCCAGCAAAAGGTGGACAGATACGCAGTATTTT.